The 22 T cell receptor beta chains given below trace back to one sample, sequenced in a study of spatial heterogeneity in lung cancer. Using its own MiXCR run on the 5' RACE reads, TCRdb lists one record per CDR3 protein. Of some 43,000 distinct CDR3 sequences detected, roughly a tenth appear once; the ten largest clones hold under 20%. Described time point: blood at routine non-recurrence follow-up after resection. The sequences come from PBMCs, collected at follow-up. The receptors derive from a female donor with early-stage non-small cell lung cancer.

The chain uses TRBV20-1 and TRBJ1-1; 7 bases map to TRBD1. V lost 6 bases and J lost 0; bases outside the gene matches: 16. Per the germline V gene, CDR1 is DFQATT and CDR2 is SNEGSKA (reference sequence). The CDR3 has 17 residues. CDR3 amino acids: CSAPGRTGPFLNTEAFF. DNA for the CDR3: TGCAGTGCACCAGGAAGGACAGGCCCCTTTTTGAACACTGAAGCTTTCTTT.

J is TRBJ2-5 and V is TRBV5-6; 7 bases are shared with TRBD1. Germline trimming cut 3 bases from V and 4 bases from J; bases unmatched to any gene: 12. This CDR3 comprises 16 residues. Germline V CDR1 and CDR2: SGHDT, YYEEEE. CDR3 nucleotide sequence: TGTGCCAGCAGCTCGACAGGGCGTGGGGGCGGAGAGACCCAGTACTTC. It encodes CASSSTGRGGGETQYF.

This clonotype came up a few times. The chain links TRBV30 to TRBJ2-5; 12 bases fit TRBD2. The CDR3 contains 14 residues. The germline V gene encodes CDR1 GTSNPN and CDR2 SVGIG (reference sequence). V was clipped by 8 bases and J by 5 bases; unmatched bases: 9. CDR3 amino acids: CARKLAGGRETQYF. The CDR3 nucleotides read TGTGCCCGCAAACTAGCGGGGGGAAGGGAGACCCAGTACTTC.

In this sample, this clonotype turned up many times. The chain links TRBV18 to TRBJ1-4, with 8 nucleotides matching TRBD1. Germline lookup yields CDR1 KGHSH and CDR2 LQKENI. Losses at the gene ends were 3 bases for V and 3 bases for J; bases not matched to a gene: 0. This CDR3 region has 14 residues. The DNA of the CDR3 is TGTGCCAGCTCACCGACAGGGGCTAATGAAAAACTGTTTTTT. Residues: CASSPTGANEKLFF.

A few counts support this clonotype. This chain connects TRBV7-9 to TRBJ1-1; TRBD1 matches at 9 bases. The CDR3 is 19 residues long. The J segment lost 0 bases and the V segment lost 4 bases, leaving 15 bases of the junction unmatched. CDR1 is SEHNR and CDR2 is FQNEAQ in the germline V gene (reference sequence). The CDR3 is CASSSGAGQGVVMNTEAFF. CDR3 sequence (DNA): TGTGCCAGCAGCTCGGGGGCGGGACAGGGAGTCGTCATGAACACTGAAGCTTTCTTT.

This clonotype has just a few counts. This rearrangement joins TRBV29-1 to TRBJ2-1; perhaps TRBD2 as D (6 bases). The CDR3 has 13 residues. V was shortened by 7 bases and J by 0 bases, with 10 bases between the two germline ends. Per germline, CDR1 SQVTM and CDR2 ANQGSEA. The CDR3 bases are TGCAGCGCCACCGGGGGCTCCTACAATGAGCAGTTCTTC. Protein: CSATGGSYNEQFF.

This clonotype was seen only a few times. The genes are TRBV30 and TRBJ1-5; the D gene is possibly TRBD1 (5 bases). The V gene's germline CDR1 is GTSNPN and CDR2 SVGIG (reference sequence). The CDR3 runs 13 residues. Trimming pared 8 bases from V and 4 bases from J, leaving 15 bases between. The CDR3 loop is CAASGDLNQPQHF. The CDR3 bases are TGTGCCGCCTCCGGGGACTTGAATCAGCCCCAGCATTTT.

This clonotype was found many times. The chain links TRBV11-2 to TRBJ2-1; 9 bases are a match to TRBD1. The CDR3 contains 14 residues. After removal of 3 bases from V and 7 bases from J, the junction contained 4 bases not matched to a gene. Germline assignment: CDR1 SGHAT and CDR2 FQNNGV. CDR3 DNA sequence: TGTGCCAGCAGCTTGGACAGGGGAGGGAATGAGCAGTTCTTC. Amino acid sequence: CASSLDRGGNEQFF.

This clonotype has at least ten counts. The rearrangement uses TRBV28 and TRBJ2-7; D is possibly TRBD1 (5 bases). V was pared by 6 bases and J by 0 bases, with 12 bases between. There are 14 residues in the CDR3. The germline gives CDR1 MDHEN, CDR2 SYDVKM. This CDR3 is CASSPRVNSYEQYF. The CDR3 DNA reads as TGTGCCAGCAGCCCCAGGGTGAACTCCTACGAGCAGTACTTC.

Only a few counts were recorded for this clonotype. The V call is TRBV5-5, the J call TRBJ2-5; D not resolved. The CDR3 loop spans 15 amino acids. The V gene lost 4 bases and the J gene lost 4 bases, with 17 bases spanning the gap. Germline assignment: CDR1 SGHKS and CDR2 YYEKEE (reference sequence). CDR3 sequence (DNA): TGTGCCAGCAGCGCCGGGCCCTCCAATCGAGAGACCCAGTACTTC. Encoded protein: CASSAGPSNRETQYF.

This clonotype was found many times. The chain couples TRBV5-1 to TRBJ2-3, with TRBD2 identical over 11 bases. The CDR3 runs to 15 residues. The V gene's germline CDR1 is SGHRS and CDR2 YFSETQ. V shed 0 bases and J 4 bases; nucleotides not matched to a gene: 1. The DNA of the CDR3 is TGCGCCAGCAGCTTGGCTAGCGGGGGGTCAGATACGCAGTATTTT. This gives the protein CASSLASGGSDTQYF.

This clonotype was seen only a few times. The chain employs TRBV30 and TRBJ2-3, with D hard to call. V was shortened by 1 base and J by 0 bases, with 8 bases between the two germline ends. The CDR3 has 14 amino acids. The germline V gene has CDR1 GTSNPN and CDR2 SVGIG (reference sequence). CDR3 nucleotides: TGTGCCTGGAGTGGGGCAGCTAGCACAGATACGCAGTATTTT. Protein: CAWSGAASTDTQYF.

This clonotype occurred many times. This chain uses TRBV19 with TRBJ1-2; 11 bases are a match to TRBD1. This CDR3 contains 15 residues. Germline V gives CDR1 LNHDA, CDR2 SQIVND (reference sequence). V was pared by 7 bases and J by 7 bases, with 11 bases of the junction left unmatched. The CDR3 sequence is CASTSSGQGAFGYTF. The CDR3 nucleotides read TGTGCCAGTACCTCCTCTGGACAGGGGGCTTTTGGCTACACCTTC.

This clonotype was counted many times. J is TRBJ2-2 and V is TRBV6-1, with D possibly matching TRBD1 (6 bases). The V gene's germline CDR1 is MNHNS and CDR2 SASEGT. This CDR3 spans 13 amino acids. V shed 6 bases and J shed 6 bases, with 11 bases lying between them. The CDR3 nucleotides read TGTGCCAGCAGGAGGACAGAGTCCGGGGAGCTGTTTTTT. This sequence encodes CASRRTESGELFF.

This clonotype was detected once. The chain is built from TRBV7-2 and TRBJ1-1; D is uncertain. Germline lookup yields CDR1 SGHTA and CDR2 FQGNSA. With 1 base removed from V and 2 bases from J, the gap between germline ends came to 17 bases. The CDR3 totals 17 residues. CDR3 sequence reads: CASSLGLGLGQNTEAFF. CDR3 nucleotides: TGTGCCAGCAGCTTAGGGTTGGGCCTCGGCCAAAACACTGAAGCTTTCTTT.

This clonotype was detected many times. The V call is TRBV30, the J call TRBJ1-1, with D uncertain. The CDR3 is 12 amino acids. The germline V and J ends were trimmed by 4 bases and 4 bases, with 10 bases remaining between them. CDR1 is GTSNPN and CDR2 is SVGIG in the germline V gene (reference sequence). CDR3 DNA: TGTGCCTGGACTCTAGGGAGCACTGAAGCTTTCTTT. Amino acid sequence: CAWTLGSTEAFF.

This clonotype occurred many times. The gene calls are TRBV12-3 or TRBV12-4 and TRBJ1-1; 9 positions match TRBD1. The CDR3 has 15 residues. V was pared by 6 bases and J by 2 bases, with 7 bases of the junction left unmatched. In nucleotides, the CDR3 is TGTGCCAGCAGCCTCTCGGACAGGGGCAACACTGAAGCTTTCTTT. Protein: CASSLSDRGNTEAFF.

This clonotype was seen ten or more times. This chain joins TRBV7-2 and TRBJ1-3; D gene uncertain. The CDR3 has 12 amino acids. The V gene lost 4 bases and the J gene lost 5 bases, with 6 bases spanning the gap. The germline V gene encodes CDR1 SGHTA and CDR2 FQGNSA. The CDR3 here is CASSSERNTIYF. In nucleotides, the CDR3 is TGTGCCAGCAGCTCGGAACGAAACACCATATATTTT.

Ten or more counts support this clonotype. The rearrangement uses TRBV12-5 and TRBJ2-3; no clear D. Trimming left V 9 bases short and J 3 bases short, with 13 bases between. CDR1 is LGHNT and CDR2 is FRNRAP in the germline V gene. The CDR3 is 13 residues long. For the CDR3, the DNA is TGTGCTAGCGGACCTTTTGGTACAGATACGCAGTATTTT. This gives the protein CASGPFGTDTQYF.

The chain is built from TRBV6-6 and TRBJ1-2, with D maybe TRBD1 (6 bases). This CDR3 contains 15 residues. Trimming removed 6 bases from V and 7 bases from J, with 21 bases in between. From germline, CDR1 is MNHNY and CDR2 SVGAGI (reference sequence). The CDR3 reads CASSPDKGGPSGYTF. The DNA of the CDR3 is TGTGCCAGCAGCCCGGATAAGGGGGGACCCTCTGGCTACACCTTC.

This clonotype has at least ten counts. The chain employs TRBV9 and TRBJ2-7; 7 positions match TRBD1. Germline CDR1 and CDR2: SGDLS and YYNGEE. With 0 bases clipped from V and 3 bases from J, the junction kept 3 bases outside the gene matches. This CDR3 spans 14 amino acids. The CDR3 region is CASSVGDRDYEQYF. CDR3 nucleotides: TGTGCCAGCAGCGTAGGAGACAGGGACTACGAGCAGTACTTC.

This clonotype was seen a handful of times. V and J are TRBV19 and TRBJ2-2; maybe TRBD1 (6 bases). This CDR3 has 12 amino acids. Germline CDR1 is LNHDA and CDR2 is SQIVND (reference sequence). Between the trimmed V and J ends, which lost 5 bases and 8 bases, there was a span of 9 bases. Here the CDR3 DNA reads TGTGCCAGTAGTTACAGGGTAGGGGAGCTGTTTTTT. Protein sequence: CASSYRVGELFF.